Below are 16 T cell receptor beta chains sequenced from a single sample in a study of glioma-infiltrating T cells after dendritic cell vaccination. TCRdb's table, derived via immunoSEQ multiplex PCR, lists solely in-frame clones and lacks some. There are more than 30,000 clones in the sample; roughly 90% occur only once, and less than 2.5% lies in the top ten. The starting material was blood, obtained before dendritic cell vaccination. These receptor sequences come from a human donor with glioblastoma.

V and J are TRBV7-2 and TRBJ2-7; 7 nucleotides line up with TRBD2. Losses at the gene ends were 1 base for V and 0 bases for J; bases not matched to a gene: 3. Germline V gene data show CDR1 as SGHTA and CDR2 as FQGNSA. There are 15 residues in the CDR3. CDR3 in DNA: TGTGCCAGCAGCTTAGATTCGGGGGGCTCCTACGAGCAGTACTTC. Translated, it gives CASSLDSGGSYEQYF.

The rearrangement joins TRBV6-1 to TRBJ1-3, with a tentative D call TRBD1 (6 bases). CDR1 MNHNS and CDR2 SASEGT come from the germline V gene. CDR3 size: 18 residues. The V gene lost 2 bases and the J gene lost 0 bases, with 17 bases spanning the gap. The DNA of the CDR3 is TGTGCCAGCAGTGAAAAGGGACAAATGTTAAGCTCTGGAAACACCATATATTTT. This codes for CASSEKGQMLSSGNTIYF.

V usage is TRBV7-9 and J usage is TRBJ1-1; 7 bases agree with TRBD1. The CDR3 runs 13 residues. The ends lost 6 bases at V and 3 bases at J; junction bases unmatched: 4. The germline CDR1 and CDR2 sequences are SEHNR and FQNEAQ (reference sequence). The CDR3 DNA is TGTGCCAGCAGTTTACAGGGGTACACTGAAGCTTTCTTT. Its translation: CASSLQGYTEAFF. Using reference TRBV7-9 and TRBJ1-1 for the parts outside the CDR3, the full variable domain is DTGVSQNPRHKITKRGQNVTFRCDPISEHNRLYWYRQTLGQGPEFLTYFQNEAQLEKSRLLSDRFSAERPKGSFSTLEIQRTEQGDSAMYLCASSLQGYTEAFFGQGTRLTVV.

The chain uses TRBV19 and TRBJ1-2; D is unresolved. Germline V lookup: CDR1 LNHDA, CDR2 SQIVND (reference sequence). The CDR3 contains 18 residues. The ends were cut back, 3 bases at V and 0 bases at J, with 20 bases in the middle. CDR3 sequence: CASSMPPWTGVSNYGYTF. CDR3 sequence (DNA): TGTGCCAGTAGTATGCCCCCTTGGACGGGAGTATCTAACTATGGCTACACCTTC.

This clone showed up just a few times. J is TRBJ1-3 and V is TRBV2, with D possibly TRBD1 on 5 matching bases. Germline V lookup: CDR1 SNHLY, CDR2 FYNNEI. This CDR3 region has 14 residues. Between the trimmed V and J ends, which lost 5 bases and 5 bases, there was a span of 13 bases. CDR3 residues: CASSPGGSRNTIYF. The CDR3 nucleotides read TGTGCCAGCAGTCCGGGGGGTTCCCGAAACACCATATATTTT.

The CDR3: CASSLAGGALNEQFF. The CDR3, as DNA: TGTGCCAGCAGCTTAGCCGGGGGGGCCTTGAATGAGCAGTTCTTC. The chain has TRBV7-2 and TRBJ2-1, with TRBD2 matching over 8 bases. With 0 bases clipped from V and 7 bases from J, the junction kept 5 bases outside the gene matches. The CDR3 length is 15 residues. The germline gives CDR1 SGHTA, CDR2 FQGNSA.

The chain carries TRBV11-2 and TRBJ2-5, with D possibly being TRBD2 (5 bases). Germline V gene lookup returns CDR1 SGHAT and CDR2 FQNNGV. V lost 6 bases and J 5 bases, leaving 16 bases between the germline ends. The CDR3 loop spans 14 amino acids. The CDR3 here is CASRAQGSGETQYF. The CDR3 region has the DNA TGTGCCAGCAGGGCCCAAGGGTCGGGGGAGACCCAGTACTTC. The full variable domain, rest sourced from reference TRBV11-2 and TRBJ2-5, is EAGVAQSPRYKIIEKRQSVAFWCNPISGHATLYWYQQILGQGPKLLIQFQNNGVVDDSQLPKDRFSAERLKGVDSTLKIQPAKLEDSAVYLCASRAQGSGETQYFGPGTRLLVL.

The chain employs TRBV9 and TRBJ2-1; D may be TRBD1 (6 bases). The CDR3 is made up of 17 amino acids. Per the germline V gene, CDR1 is SGDLS and CDR2 is YYNGEE. The V and J ends lost 0 bases and 3 bases respectively, with 16 bases between them. CDR3 DNA: TGTGCCAGCAGCGTAGGGGACATCCCCCGGGACTACAATGAGCAGTTCTTC. Its translation is CASSVGDIPRDYNEQFF.

This clone was seen just once. The J gene is TRBJ1-4, the V gene TRBV18, with D hard to call. Germline V gives CDR1 KGHSH, CDR2 LQKENI. Trimming took 3 bases from V and 7 from J, leaving 18 bases between them. The CDR3 is made up of 16 amino acids. The DNA for the CDR3 is TGTGCCAGCTCACCGATACTTCCGAGACATAGTGAAAAACTGTTTTTT. It encodes CASSPILPRHSEKLFF.

The chain combines TRBV5-1 with TRBJ2-3; TRBD2 aligns across 7 bases. The ends lost 3 bases at V and 0 bases at J; junction bases unmatched: 4. This CDR3 is built from 15 residues. CDR1 and CDR2 (germline): SGHRS, YFSETQ. The DNA of the CDR3 is TGCGCCAGCAGCTCGGGGGGTATTAGCACAGATACGCAGTATTTT. The encoded protein is CASSSGGISTDTQYF.

This chain links TRBV6-1 with TRBJ2-7; D is possibly TRBD1 (5 bases). This CDR3 is built from 17 residues. Germline CDR1 is MNHNS and CDR2 is SASEGT. The V end was cut by 1 base, the J end by 2 bases, with 18 bases between. The CDR3 bases are TGTGCCAGCAGTGAAGACCTATGGACACCTATCGCCTACGAGCAGTACTTC. It codes for CASSEDLWTPIAYEQYF.

The chain recombines TRBV11-2 with TRBJ2-2, with 7 bases fitting TRBD2. V dropped 5 bases and J dropped 2; count of bases not matched to a gene: 5. Germline values: CDR1 SGHAT, CDR2 FQNNGV. The CDR3 contains 15 residues. In DNA form, the CDR3 reads TGTGCCAGCAGCCCCGGACTAGTTAACACCGGGGAGCTGTTTTTT. This codes for CASSPGLVNTGELFF.

The V call is TRBV7-2, the J call TRBJ1-2, with no clear D. The V gene lost 5 bases and the J gene lost 7 bases, with 8 bases spanning the gap. The CDR3 has 11 residues. CDR1 is SGHTA and CDR2 is FQGNSA in the germline V gene. The CDR3 sequence is CASSRTSGYTF. The CDR3 DNA reads TGTGCCAGCAGCCGAACTTCTGGCTACACCTTC. The full variable domain, completed using reference TRBV7-2 and TRBJ1-2, is GAGVSQSPSNKVTEKGKDVELRCDPISGHTALYWYRQSLGQGLEFLIYFQGNSAPDKSGLPSDRFSAERTGGSVSTLTIQRTQQEDSAVYLCASSRTSGYTFGSGTRLTVV.

The chain combines TRBV7-6 with TRBJ2-1; D ambiguous. The CDR3 loop spans 15 amino acids. Germline CDR1 is SGHVS and CDR2 is FNYEAQ. V lost 4 bases to trimming and J lost 0 bases, with 10 bases between them. The CDR3 sequence is CASSYRSSSYNEQFF. CDR3 in DNA: TGTGCCAGCAGCTACAGATCGAGCTCCTACAATGAGCAGTTCTTC.

V and J are TRBV27 and TRBJ2-2; 11 nucleotides line up with TRBD2. The V and J ends lost 5 bases and 5 bases, in that order; junction bases with no gene match: 4. The CDR3 sequence is 15 residues long. CDR1 is MNHEY, CDR2 SMNVEV, per germline (reference sequence). DNA for the CDR3: TGTGCCAGCAGTATTAGCGGGGGGGCGACCGGGGAGCTGTTTTTT. As protein: CASSISGGATGELFF.

The sample holds a few counts of this clone. This chain joins TRBV6-1 and TRBJ2-1; D perhaps matches TRBD1 (6 bases). The V end was cut by 2 bases, the J end by 0 bases, with 11 bases between. Looked up from germline, CDR1 is MNHNS and CDR2 is SASEGT. The CDR3 is 16 residues long. In DNA form, the CDR3 reads TGTGCCAGCAGTGAACTGCACAGGGTCTCCTACAATGAGCAGTTCTTC. This encodes CASSELHRVSYNEQFF.